These 12 T cell receptor beta chains originate from one sample sequenced in a study of Graves' ophthalmopathy and Graves' hyperthyroidism (dated by TCRdb to the late 2010s). The sequencer was an Illumina HiSeq 2000. For repertoire sequencing, TCR beta CDR3 regions were amplified from RNA transcripts. A first-round RT-PCR used HTBI primers with the Qiagen OneStep RT-PCR kit, followed by a second-round multiplex PCR, size selection and purification. TCRdb applied fastp at Q25 and MiXCR to the public reads, then kept only in-frame beta chains. Every CDR3 protein is listed once, alongside the most common genes and DNA of its rows. This sample gives around 590,000 distinct CDR3 sequences in total; roughly 39% of them show up just once. Of the sample, roughly 4.5% is held by the ten largest clones. Material: peripheral blood or thyroid tissue (not recorded which). All receptors come from an adult man with Graves' hyperthyroidism.

This clonotype was seen more than once but under ten times. J is TRBJ1-1 and V is TRBV12-3 or TRBV12-4; D might be TRBD1 (5 bases). The CDR3 contains 14 residues. Between the trimmed V and J ends, which lost 3 bases and 1 base, there was a span of 9 bases. For the CDR3, the DNA is TGTGCCAGCAGTTTTAGGACAACGAACACTGAAGCTTTCTTT. Its protein is CASSFRTTNTEAFF.

Ten or more counts support this clonotype. This chain uses TRBV7-6 with TRBJ1-1; D is unresolved. Trimming shortened V by 5 bases and J by 1 base, and 14 bases separated the two germline ends. This CDR3 spans 15 amino acids. From germline, CDR1 is SGHVS and CDR2 FNYEAQ. Written as DNA, the CDR3 is TGTGCCAGCAGCAGCGAAGGAACAGCGAACACTGAAGCTTTCTTT. It codes for CASSSEGTANTEAFF.

J is TRBJ2-7 and V is TRBV29-1; 7 bases are a match to TRBD2. The ends lost 6 bases at V and 0 bases at J; junction bases unmatched: 8. Germline V gene lookup returns CDR1 SQVTM and CDR2 ANQGSEA. The CDR3 has 14 residues. In DNA form, the CDR3 reads TGCAGCGTCGCCTCTTGGGACTACTCCTACGAGCAGTACTTC. This codes for CSVASWDYSYEQYF.

The chain recombines TRBV7-9 with TRBJ2-2; D is ambiguous. Germline V gene lookup returns CDR1 SEHNR and CDR2 FQNEAQ (reference sequence). CDR3 length equals 17 residues. V was clipped by 7 bases and J by 2 bases, with 20 bases between them. The CDR3 DNA sequence: TGTGCCAGCACCAAGTATTCATTAGCAGCCAACACCGGGGAGCTGTTTTTT. Translation: CASTKYSLAANTGELFF.

The V and J genes are TRBV20-1 and TRBJ1-5; the D is unclear. Germline V gene lookup returns CDR1 DFQATT and CDR2 SNEGSKA (reference sequence). This CDR3 region has 14 residues. The V end lost 8 bases, the J end lost 0 bases, and 14 bases lay between the germline ends. The CDR3 protein is CSMAGLYSNQPQHF. In DNA, the CDR3 is TGCAGTATGGCGGGCCTCTATAGCAATCAGCCCCAGCATTTT.

V usage is TRBV1 and J usage is TRBJ1-2; the D call in the table, TRBD1, was not verified against the DNA. TRBV1 is designated a pseudogene. This CDR3 has 12 residues. The CDR3 region has the DNA TGCAGCGGGGACAGGGTTACCAATGGCTACACCTTC. Translated, it gives CSGDRVTNGYTF.

Regarding this clonotype: This may be a read error, as it is one base from a much larger clone. The rearrangement uses TRBV24-1 and TRBJ1-5; 8 bases line up with TRBD1. Germline trimming cut 5 bases from V and 4 bases from J; bases unmatched to any gene: 3. The germline gives CDR1 KGHDR, CDR2 SFDVKD. The CDR3 runs to 14 residues. This CDR3 reads CATSGTGMNQPQHF. The CDR3 nucleotides are TGTGCCACCAGTGGGACAGGGATGAATCAGCCCCAGCATTTT.

In the case of this clonotype: This may be a read error, as it is one base from a much larger clone. The chain couples TRBV6-9 to TRBJ1-2, with 7 bases identical to TRBD1. Trimming cost V 5 bases and J 4 bases; bases outside gene matches: 7. The CDR3 runs to 14 residues. Germline V gives CDR1 MNHGY, CDR2 SVAAGI. CDR3 coding DNA: TGTGCCAGCAGTGAAGAGGGGGCGAGCTATGGCTACACCTTC. This encodes CASSEEGASYGYTF.

The rearrangement joins TRBV29-1 to TRBJ2-3, with D possibly called TRBD1 or TRBD2 (5 bases each). Per germline, CDR1 SQVTM and CDR2 ANQGSEA. V was cut by 1 base and J by 0 bases, with 8 bases left in between. The CDR3 covers 14 residues. CDR3: CSVEVGDSTDTQYF. DNA for the CDR3: TGCAGCGTTGAAGTTGGGGACAGCACAGATACGCAGTATTTT.

The chain employs TRBV2 and TRBJ2-1; 14 nucleotides line up with TRBD2. Germline V gene lookup returns CDR1 SNHLY and CDR2 FYNNEI. With 6 bases clipped from V and 5 bases from J, the junction kept 3 bases outside the gene matches. The CDR3 totals 15 residues. CDR3 in amino acids: CASRMTSGGDNEQFF. In DNA form, the CDR3 reads TGTGCCAGCAGGATGACTAGCGGGGGGGACAATGAGCAGTTCTTC.

This clonotype was seen ten or more times. The chain combines TRBV29-1 with TRBJ1-5; D possibly corresponds to TRBD1 (6 bases). CDR3 length equals 13 residues. The V gene's germline CDR1 is SQVTM and CDR2 ANQGSEA. V was pared by 6 bases and J by 4 bases, with 13 bases between. The CDR3 DNA reads as TGCAGCGTGACCCGGGACAAAAATCAGCCCCAGCATTTT. Protein product: CSVTRDKNQPQHF. The whole variable domain, filled in from reference TRBV29-1 and TRBJ1-5, reads SAVISQKPSRDICQRGTSLTIQCQVDSQVTMMFWYRQQPGQSLTLIATANQGSEATYESGFVIDKFPISRPNLTFSTLTVSNMSPEDSSIYLCSVTRDKNQPQHFGDGTRLSIL.

This chain links TRBV2 with TRBJ1-3; 7 nucleotides match TRBD1. V was pared by 5 bases and J by 2 bases, with 3 bases of the junction left unmatched. The CDR3 length is 14 residues. Germline-derived CDR1 and CDR2 are SNHLY and FYNNEI. The CDR3, as DNA: TGTGCCAGCAGTCCAGGGGGGCCTGGAAACACCATATATTTT. This encodes CASSPGGPGNTIYF.